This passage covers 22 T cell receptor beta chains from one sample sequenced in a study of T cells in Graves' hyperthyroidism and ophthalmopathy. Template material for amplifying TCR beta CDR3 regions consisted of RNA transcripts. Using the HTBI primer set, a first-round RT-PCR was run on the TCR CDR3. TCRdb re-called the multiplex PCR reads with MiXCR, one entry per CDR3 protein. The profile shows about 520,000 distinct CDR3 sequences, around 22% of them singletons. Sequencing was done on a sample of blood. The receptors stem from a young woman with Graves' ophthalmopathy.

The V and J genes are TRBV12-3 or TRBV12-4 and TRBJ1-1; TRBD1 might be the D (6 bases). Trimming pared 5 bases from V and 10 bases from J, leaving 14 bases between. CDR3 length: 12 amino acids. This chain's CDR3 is CASSEQGHRAFF. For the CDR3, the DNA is TGTGCCAGCAGTGAGCAGGGGCACCGAGCTTTCTTT.

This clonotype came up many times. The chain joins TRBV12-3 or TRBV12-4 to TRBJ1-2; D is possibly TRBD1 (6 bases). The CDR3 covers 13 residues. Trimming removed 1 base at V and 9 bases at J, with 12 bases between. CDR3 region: CASSLDPDRRYTF. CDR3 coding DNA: TGTGCCAGCAGTTTAGATCCTGACAGGCGCTACACCTTC.

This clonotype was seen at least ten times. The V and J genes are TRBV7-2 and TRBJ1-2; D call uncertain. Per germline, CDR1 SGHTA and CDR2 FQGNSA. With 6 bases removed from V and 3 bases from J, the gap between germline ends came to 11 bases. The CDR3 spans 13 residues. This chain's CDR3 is CASRAREDYGYTF. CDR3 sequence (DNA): TGTGCCAGCAGGGCCCGGGAGGACTATGGCTACACCTTC. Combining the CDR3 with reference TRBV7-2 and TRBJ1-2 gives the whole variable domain GAGVSQSPSNKVTEKGKDVELRCDPISGHTALYWYRQSLGQGLEFLIYFQGNSAPDKSGLPSDRFSAERTGGSVSTLTIQRTQQEDSAVYLCASRAREDYGYTFGSGTRLTVV.

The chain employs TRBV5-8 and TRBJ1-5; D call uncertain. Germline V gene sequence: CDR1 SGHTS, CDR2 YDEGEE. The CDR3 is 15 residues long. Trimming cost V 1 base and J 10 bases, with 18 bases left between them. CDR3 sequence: CASSLSIDKLGPQHF. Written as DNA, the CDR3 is TGTGCCAGCAGCTTGAGTATAGACAAGCTTGGTCCCCAGCATTTT.

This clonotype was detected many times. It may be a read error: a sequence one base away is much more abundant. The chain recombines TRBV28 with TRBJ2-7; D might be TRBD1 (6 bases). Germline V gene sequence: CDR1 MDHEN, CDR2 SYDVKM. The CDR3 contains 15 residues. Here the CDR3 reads CASSAISRGTYERYF. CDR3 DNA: TGTGCCAGCAGTGCCATATCCAGGGGTACCTACGAGCGGTACTTC.

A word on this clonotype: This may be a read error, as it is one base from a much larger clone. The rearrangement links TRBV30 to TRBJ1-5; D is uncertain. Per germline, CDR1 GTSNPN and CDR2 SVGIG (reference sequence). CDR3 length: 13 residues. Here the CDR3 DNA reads TGTGCCTGGTGCACGGGGAACAATCATCCCCAGCATTTT. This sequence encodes CAWCTGNNHPQHF. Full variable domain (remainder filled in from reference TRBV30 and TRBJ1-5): SQTIHQWPATLVQPVGSPLSLECTVEGTSNPNLYWYRQAAGRGLQLLFYSVGIGQISSEVPQNLSASRPQDRQFILSSKKLLLSDSGFYLCAWCTGNNHPQHFGDGTRLSIL.

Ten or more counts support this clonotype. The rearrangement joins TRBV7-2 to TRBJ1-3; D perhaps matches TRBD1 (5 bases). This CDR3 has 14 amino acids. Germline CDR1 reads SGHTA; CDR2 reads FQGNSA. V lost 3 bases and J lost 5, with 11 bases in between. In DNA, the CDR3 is TGTGCCAGCAGCTTTTTGCGGGGGAGAAACACCATATATTTT. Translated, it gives CASSFLRGRNTIYF.

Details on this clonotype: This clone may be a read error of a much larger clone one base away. CDR3 bases: TGTGCCAGCAGCTTAGCCTGGGACGACAATTCACCCCTCCACTTT. Amino acids: CASSLAWDDNSPLHF. The chain uses TRBV7-2 and TRBJ1-6, with a weak D call TRBD1 (5 bases). The CDR3 runs 15 residues. The V end was cut by 0 bases, the J end by 7 bases, with 10 bases between. Germline lookup yields CDR1 SGHTA and CDR2 FQGNSA. Combining the CDR3 with reference TRBV7-2 and TRBJ1-6 gives the whole variable domain GAGVSQSPSNKVTEKGKDVELRCDPISGHTALYWYRQSLGQGLEFLIYFQGNSAPDKSGLPSDRFSAERTGGSVSTLTIQRTQQEDSAVYLCASSLAWDDNSPLHFGNGTRLTVT.

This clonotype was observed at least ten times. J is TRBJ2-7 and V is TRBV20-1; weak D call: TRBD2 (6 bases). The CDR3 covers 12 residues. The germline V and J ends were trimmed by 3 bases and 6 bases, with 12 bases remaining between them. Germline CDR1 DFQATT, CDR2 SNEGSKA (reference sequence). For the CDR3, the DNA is TGCAGTGCTAGTGAAACCGGGGGCGAGCAGTACTTC. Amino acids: CSASETGGEQYF.

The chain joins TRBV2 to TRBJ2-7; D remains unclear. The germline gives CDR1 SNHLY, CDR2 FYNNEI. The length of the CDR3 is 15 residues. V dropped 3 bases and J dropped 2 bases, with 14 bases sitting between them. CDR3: CASSDIGETPYEQYF. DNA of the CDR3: TGTGCCAGCAGTGATATCGGAGAGACGCCCTACGAGCAGTACTTC. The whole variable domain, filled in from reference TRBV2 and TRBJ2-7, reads EPEVTQTPSHQVTQMGQEVILRCVPISNHLYFYWYRQILGQKVEFLVSFYNNEISEKSEIFDDQFSVERPDGSNFTLKIRSTKLEDSAMYFCASSDIGETPYEQYFGPGTRLTVT.

CDR3 sequence: CASSRETRTGNTIYF. In DNA, the CDR3 is TGTGCCAGCAGCCGCGAGACCCGTACTGGAAACACCATATATTTT. This sequence joins TRBV3-1 and TRBJ1-3; D is unresolved. The V end lost 4 bases, the J end lost 2 bases, and 12 bases lay between the germline ends. Germline values: CDR1 LGHDT, CDR2 YNNKEL (reference sequence). The CDR3 length is 15 residues. Using reference TRBV3-1 and TRBJ1-3 for the parts outside the CDR3, the full variable domain is DTAVSQTPKYLVTQMGNDKSIKCEQNLGHDTMYWYKQDSKKFLKIMFSYNNKELIINETVPNRFSPKSPDKAHLNLHINSLELGDSAVYFCASSRETRTGNTIYFGEGSWLTVV.

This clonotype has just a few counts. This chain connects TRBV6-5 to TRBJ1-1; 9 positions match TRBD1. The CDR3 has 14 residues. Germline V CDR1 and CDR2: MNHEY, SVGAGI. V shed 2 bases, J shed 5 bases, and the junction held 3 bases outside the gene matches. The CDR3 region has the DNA TGTGCCAGCAGTTACCAGGACAGGGGAACTGAAGCTTTCTTT. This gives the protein CASSYQDRGTEAFF.

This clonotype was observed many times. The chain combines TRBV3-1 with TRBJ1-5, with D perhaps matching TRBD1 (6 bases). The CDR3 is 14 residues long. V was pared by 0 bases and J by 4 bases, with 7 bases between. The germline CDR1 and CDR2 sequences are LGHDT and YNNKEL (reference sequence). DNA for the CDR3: TGTGCCAGCAGCCAAGATCAGGGGAATCAGCCCCAGCATTTT. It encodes CASSQDQGNQPQHF.

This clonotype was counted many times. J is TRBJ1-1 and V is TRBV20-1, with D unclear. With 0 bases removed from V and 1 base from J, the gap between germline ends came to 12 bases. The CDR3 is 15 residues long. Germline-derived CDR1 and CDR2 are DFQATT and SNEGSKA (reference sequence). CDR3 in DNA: TGCAGTGCTAGAGATCTCTACAAGCCGAACACTGAAGCTTTCTTT. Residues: CSARDLYKPNTEAFF.

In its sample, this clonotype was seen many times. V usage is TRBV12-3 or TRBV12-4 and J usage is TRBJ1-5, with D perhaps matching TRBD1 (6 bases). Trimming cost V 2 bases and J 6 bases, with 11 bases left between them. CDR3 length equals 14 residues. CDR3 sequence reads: CASSLTGGGQPQHF. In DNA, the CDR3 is TGTGCCAGCAGTTTAACTGGGGGCGGTCAGCCCCAGCATTTT.

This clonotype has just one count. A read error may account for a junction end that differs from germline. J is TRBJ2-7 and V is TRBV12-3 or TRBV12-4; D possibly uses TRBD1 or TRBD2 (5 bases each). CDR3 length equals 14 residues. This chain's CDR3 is CTSRTGRPNYEQYF. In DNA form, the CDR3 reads TGTACCAGCAGGACGGGACGCCCGAACTACGAGCAGTACTTC.

This chain's CDR3 is CASSSTVNEAFF. The CDR3 DNA reads as TGTGCCAGCAGTTCAACAGTGAATGAAGCTTTCTTT. The chain couples TRBV12-3 or TRBV12-4 to TRBJ1-1, with unresolved D. V was pared by 4 bases and J by 7 bases, with 10 bases between. The CDR3 spans 12 residues.

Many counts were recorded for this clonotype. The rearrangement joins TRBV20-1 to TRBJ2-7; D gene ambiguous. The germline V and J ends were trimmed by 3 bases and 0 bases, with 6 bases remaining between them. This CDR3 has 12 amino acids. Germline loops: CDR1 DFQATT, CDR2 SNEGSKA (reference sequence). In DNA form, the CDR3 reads TGCAGTGCTAGTAGAGGCTCCTACGAGCAGTACTTC. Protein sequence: CSASRGSYEQYF.

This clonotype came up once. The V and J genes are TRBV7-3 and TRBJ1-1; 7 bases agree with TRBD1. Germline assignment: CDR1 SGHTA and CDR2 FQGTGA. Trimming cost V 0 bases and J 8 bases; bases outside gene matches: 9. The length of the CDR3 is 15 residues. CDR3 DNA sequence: TGTGCCAGCAGCTTAACTCACCGGGACAGCAGAGAAGCTTTCTTT. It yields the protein CASSLTHRDSREAFF. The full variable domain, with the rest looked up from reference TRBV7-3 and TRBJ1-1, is GAGVSQTPSNKVTEKGKYVELRCDPISGHTALYWYRQSLGQGPEFLIYFQGTGAADDSGLPNDRFFAVRPEGSVSTLKIQRTERGDSAVYLCASSLTHRDSREAFFGQGTRLTVV.

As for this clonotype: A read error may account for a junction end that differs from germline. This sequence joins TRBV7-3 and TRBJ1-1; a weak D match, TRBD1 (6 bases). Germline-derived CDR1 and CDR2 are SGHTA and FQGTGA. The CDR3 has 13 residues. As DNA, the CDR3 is TGTTCCAGCAGCTCCAGGGGGAACACTGAAGCTTTCTTT. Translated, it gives CSSSSRGNTEAFF.

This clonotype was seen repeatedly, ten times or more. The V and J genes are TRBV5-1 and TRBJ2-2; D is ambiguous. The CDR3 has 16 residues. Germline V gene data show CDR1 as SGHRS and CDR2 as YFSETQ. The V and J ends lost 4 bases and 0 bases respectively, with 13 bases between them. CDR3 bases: TGCGCCAGCAGCATAGACCCCAACGCGAACACCGGGGAGCTGTTTTTT. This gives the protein CASSIDPNANTGELFF.

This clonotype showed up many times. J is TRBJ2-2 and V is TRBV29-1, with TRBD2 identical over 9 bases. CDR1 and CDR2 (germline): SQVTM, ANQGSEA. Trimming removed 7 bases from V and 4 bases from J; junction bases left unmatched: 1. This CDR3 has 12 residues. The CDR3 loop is CSAGLATGELFF. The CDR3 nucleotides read TGCAGCGCGGGACTAGCCACCGGGGAGCTGTTTTTT.